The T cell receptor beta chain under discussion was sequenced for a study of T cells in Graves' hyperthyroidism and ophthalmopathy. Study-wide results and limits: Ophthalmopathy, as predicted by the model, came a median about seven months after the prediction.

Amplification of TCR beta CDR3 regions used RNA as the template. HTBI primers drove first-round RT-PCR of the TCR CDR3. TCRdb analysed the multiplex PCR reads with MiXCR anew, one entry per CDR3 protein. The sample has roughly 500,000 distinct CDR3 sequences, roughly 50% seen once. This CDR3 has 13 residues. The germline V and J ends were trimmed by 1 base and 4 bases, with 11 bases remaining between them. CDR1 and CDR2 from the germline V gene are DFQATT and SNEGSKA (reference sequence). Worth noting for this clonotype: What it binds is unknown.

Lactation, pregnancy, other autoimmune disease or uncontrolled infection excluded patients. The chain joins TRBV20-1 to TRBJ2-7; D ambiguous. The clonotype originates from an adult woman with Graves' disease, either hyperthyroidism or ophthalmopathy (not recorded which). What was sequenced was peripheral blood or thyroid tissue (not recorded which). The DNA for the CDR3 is TGCAGTGCTAGAGGGGTAATGGAGTACGAGCAGTACTTC. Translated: CSARGVMEYEQYF.